The 19 T cell receptor beta chains in this list originate from one sample, sequenced in a study of blood T cell repertoires in COVID-19. Sequenced by immunoSEQ multiplex PCR; TCRdb stores in-frame clones only, minus some. The sample holds some 180,000 clones; 70% to 90% are singletons and the top ten take 18%. The source material was peripheral blood. These receptors came from a man between 45 and 60 years old with COVID-19, enrolled during active disease.

The CDR3 DNA reads as TGTGCCAGCAGTGGCCACAGGGCGAAACAGAACACTGAAGCTTTCTTT. Its protein product is CASSGHRAKQNTEAFF. This chain connects TRBV6-1 to TRBJ1-1; the D gene is possibly TRBD1 (6 bases). Trimming took off 4 bases at V and 1 base at J, with 16 bases between the two ends. The CDR3 covers 16 residues. CDR1 and CDR2 (germline): MNHNS, SASEGT.

This clone was observed once. The chain recombines TRBV9 with TRBJ1-6; D is uncertain. The germline V gene encodes CDR1 SGDLS and CDR2 YYNGEE. Deletions cut 0 bases from V and 9 bases from J, with 13 bases between. CDR3 length: 15 amino acids. The CDR3: CASSVEESLVSPLHF. Written as DNA, the CDR3 is TGTGCCAGCAGCGTAGAAGAGTCATTAGTTTCACCCCTCCACTTT.

The rearrangement links TRBV7-3 to TRBJ2-1, with 11 bases matching TRBD2. This CDR3 spans 19 amino acids. The germline V gene has CDR1 SGHTA and CDR2 FQGTGA. With 5 bases clipped from V and 0 bases from J, the junction kept 12 bases outside the gene matches. The CDR3 loop is CASSIPGTSGSSSYNEQFF. CDR3 in DNA: TGTGCCAGCAGCATCCCCGGGACTAGCGGCTCGAGCTCCTACAATGAGCAGTTCTTC.

This sequence joins TRBV7-8 and TRBJ2-7, with 8 bases aligning to TRBD1. This CDR3 spans 13 amino acids. After removal of 5 bases from V and 7 bases from J, the junction contained 7 bases not matched to a gene. Per the germline V gene, CDR1 is SGHVS and CDR2 is FQNEAQ. As DNA, the CDR3 is TGTGCCAGCAGCCGGACAGGGACTTGGGAGCAGTACTTC. Protein product: CASSRTGTWEQYF.

Only one count was recorded for this clone. V is TRBV10-2 and J is TRBJ2-7; 8 positions match TRBD1. The CDR3 loop spans 15 amino acids. The V gene's germline CDR1 is WSHSY and CDR2 SAAADI. The J segment lost 2 bases and the V segment lost 5 bases, leaving 8 bases of the junction unmatched. CDR3 in amino acids: CASSSSGTGPYEQYF. The CDR3, as DNA: TGCGCCAGCAGTTCCTCCGGGACAGGACCCTACGAGCAGTACTTC.

This clone was seen only a few times. V and J are TRBV11-3 and TRBJ2-2, with D hard to call. Germline CDR1 is SGHNT and CDR2 is YENEEA. V gave up 4 bases and J gave up 2 bases, with 2 bases separating them. The CDR3 runs to 12 residues. The CDR3 loop reads CASSSNTGELFF. The CDR3 DNA reads TGTGCCAGCAGCTCAAACACCGGGGAGCTGTTTTTT.

In the case of this clone: The junction shows a germline mismatch at one end, possibly a read error. V and J are TRBV7-9 and TRBJ2-3; 11 positions agree with TRBD2. The CDR3 is made up of 17 amino acids. CDR1 is SEHNR and CDR2 is FQNEAQ in the germline V gene (reference sequence). The CDR3 DNA reads as TGTGCCAGCAGCCGGACTAGCGGGCTCACTAGCACAGATATGCAGTATTTT. Translating gives CASSRTSGLTSTDMQYF. The whole variable domain, remainder taken from reference TRBV7-9 and TRBJ2-3, is DTGVSQNPRHKITKRGQNVTFRCDPISEHNRLYWYRQTLGQGPEFLTYFQNEAQLEKSRLLSDRFSAERPKGSFSTLEIQRTEQGDSAMYLCASSRTSGLTSTDMQYFGPGTRLTVL.

This chain joins TRBV3-1 (or the pseudogene TRBV3-2) and TRBJ2-5; 10 positions agree with TRBD2. This CDR3 has 16 amino acids. V was clipped by 1 base and J by 4 bases; unmatched bases: 6. Germline assignment: CDR1 LGHDT and CDR2 YNNKEL (reference sequence). CDR3 protein: CASSQAASGSGETQYF. The CDR3 DNA follows: TGTGCCAGCAGCCAAGCGGCTAGCGGGAGCGGAGAGACCCAGTACTTC.

This chain links TRBV29-1 with TRBJ2-1; 10 nucleotides align to TRBD2. The CDR3 totals 22 residues. The V and J ends lost 2 bases and 4 bases, in that order; junction bases with no gene match: 26. The germline gives CDR1 SQVTM, CDR2 ANQGSEA. The CDR3 sequence: CSVESQTTLAGESMAIYNEQFF. The CDR3 region has the DNA TGCAGCGTTGAATCTCAAACAACCCTAGCGGGAGAGTCAATGGCCATATACAATGAGCAGTTCTTC.

V gene TRBV2 combines with J gene TRBJ2-5; 10 bases are a match to TRBD1. Trimming at V came to 6 bases and at J to 5 bases, leaving 9 bases not matched to a gene. This CDR3 has 15 residues. The germline CDR1 and CDR2 sequences are SNHLY and FYNNEI. Here the CDR3 DNA reads TGTGCCAGCAGACCCCGACAGGGGGCGCGGGAGACCCAGTACTTC. Translating gives CASRPRQGARETQYF.

The chain links TRBV19 to TRBJ1-3, with TRBD1 matching 11 bases. Germline values: CDR1 LNHDA, CDR2 SQIVND (reference sequence). Trimming removed 10 bases from V and 0 bases from J; junction bases left unmatched: 11. CDR3 length: 17 amino acids. The CDR3 DNA follows: TGTGCCACCAAACCCGGGACAGGGGGTGGCTCTGGAAACACCATATATTTT. This codes for CATKPGTGGGSGNTIYF.

This clone was counted a single time. The CDR3: CASRRLAGGYTDTQYF. The CDR3 DNA is TGTGCCAGCAGACGACTAGCGGGGGGATACACAGATACGCAGTATTTT. The V call is TRBV7-2, the J call TRBJ2-3; 13 nucleotides agree with TRBD2. This CDR3 comprises 16 residues. The germline V gene has CDR1 SGHTA and CDR2 FQGNSA. V gave up 6 bases and J gave up 2 bases; unmatched junction bases: 5.

This chain joins TRBV27 and TRBJ2-7, with 8 bases lining up with TRBD1. V lost 5 bases to trimming and J lost 5 bases; unmatched junction nucleotides: 5. Germline values: CDR1 MNHEY, CDR2 SMNVEV (reference sequence). This CDR3 is built from 13 residues. CDR3 region: CASSPQGAHEQYF. The CDR3 DNA follows: TGTGCCAGCAGTCCGCAGGGGGCCCACGAGCAGTACTTC.

V is TRBV19 and J is TRBJ1-1; D remains ambiguous. V shed 5 bases and J shed 1 base, with 8 bases lying between them. Per germline, CDR1 LNHDA and CDR2 SQIVND (reference sequence). The CDR3 has 13 residues. The CDR3 loop reads CASSSQRNTEAFF. The CDR3 nucleotides read TGTGCCAGTAGTTCACAGAGGAACACTGAAGCTTTCTTT.

This clone has more than one count but fewer than ten. The chain links TRBV7-9 to TRBJ2-2, with TRBD2 matching 8 bases. The V and J ends lost 1 base and 4 bases, in that order; junction bases with no gene match: 8. Germline V CDR1 and CDR2: SEHNR, FQNEAQ (reference sequence). The CDR3 sequence is 17 residues long. The DNA of the CDR3 is TGTGCCAGCAGCTTAGTGTTGGCTAGCGGGTTCACCGGGGAGCTGTTTTTT. Translation gives CASSLVLASGFTGELFF. Looking up the rest from reference TRBV7-9 and TRBJ2-2 gives the full variable domain: DTGVSQNPRHKITKRGQNVTFRCDPISEHNRLYWYRQTLGQGPEFLTYFQNEAQLEKSRLLSDRFSAERPKGSFSTLEIQRTEQGDSAMYLCASSLVLASGFTGELFFGEGSRLTVL.

The chain couples TRBV30 to TRBJ2-3, with 11 bases matching TRBD2. V dropped 6 bases and J dropped 2; count of bases not matched to a gene: 10. CDR1 is GTSNPN, CDR2 SVGIG, per germline (reference sequence). The CDR3 runs 16 residues. The CDR3 loop reads CACGGGTSGFTDTQYF. CDR3 DNA: TGTGCCTGTGGGGGGGGGACTAGCGGATTCACAGATACGCAGTATTTT.

The chain joins TRBV29-1 to TRBJ2-2, with 7 bases matching TRBD1. Germline lookup yields CDR1 SQVTM and CDR2 ANQGSEA. V lost 5 bases, J lost 5 bases, and 2 bases stayed unmatched. The CDR3 sequence is 12 residues long. The DNA for the CDR3 is TGCAGCGTTTCACAGGGGACCGGGGAGCTGTTTTTT. Protein sequence: CSVSQGTGELFF.

This clone has only one observation. J is TRBJ2-2 and V is TRBV10-3, with 8 positions matching TRBD2. V shed 7 bases, J shed 0 bases, and the junction held 4 bases outside the gene matches. CDR3 size: 15 residues. Germline V gives CDR1 ENHRY, CDR2 SYGVKD. CDR3 sequence reads: CAIKPGLANTGELFF. Here the CDR3 DNA reads TGTGCCATCAAGCCGGGACTAGCGAACACCGGGGAGCTGTTTTTT.

V usage is TRBV4-3 and J usage is TRBJ1-2, with unresolved D. Germline values: CDR1 LGHNA, CDR2 YSLEER. Trimming left V 3 bases short and J 2 bases short, with 10 bases between. This CDR3 is 14 amino acids long. CDR3 sequence: CASSQEAVNYGYTF. In DNA form, the CDR3 reads TGCGCCAGCAGCCAGGAGGCCGTAAACTATGGCTACACCTTC.